A single sample gave rise to the 4 T cell receptor beta chains below, sequenced in a study of spatial heterogeneity in lung cancer (dated by TCRdb to between 2018 and 2020). The full study reports these points: The number of expanded intratumoral alpha and beta TCRs correlated with the tumor nonsynonymous mutation count.

Library prep was done by 5' RACE. TCRdb lists the instrument as NextSeq 500. TCRdb reprocessed the public reads (quality trimming at Q25 with fastp, clone calling with MiXCR) and kept in-frame beta chains. Identical CDR3 protein sequences are pooled into one entry, listed with their most common genes and DNA. The sample table shows about 7,000 distinct CDR3 sequences, and over 10% are seen once. The ten largest clonotypes hold 7.5% to 10% of the sample. The label giving this sample's time point can be read as: sample taken at primary tumor resection. The antigens these receptors bind are not known. The source material was lung tumor tissue, sampled at surgery. The receptors derive from a male donor with early-stage non-small cell lung cancer.

This clonotype is judged medium-sized. Because this beta chain is a stray read in a library intended to capture alpha chains, its abundance should not be given much weight. The gene calls are TRBV4-1 and TRBJ2-1; 9 bases agree with TRBD1. CDR3 length: 17 amino acids. In germline, CDR1 is MGHRA, CDR2 YSYEKL. Unmatched junction bases numbered 11, after V lost 0 bases and J lost 8 bases. The CDR3 nucleotides read TGCGCCAGCAGCCAAGATCGGACAGGGGCAGGGCGGGATGAGCAGTTCTTC. Its translation is CASSQDRTGAGRDEQFF.

This clonotype was observed many times. A library made for alpha chains picked up this beta chain off target, so its size means little. The gene calls are TRBV11-2 and TRBJ2-3; TRBD1 might be the D (6 bases). The CDR3 is 13 amino acids. Germline values: CDR1 SGHAT, CDR2 FQNNGV. Trimming took off 5 bases at V and 4 bases at J, with 10 bases between the two ends. This chain's CDR3 is CASSPAGADTQYF. Written as DNA, the CDR3 is TGTGCCAGCAGCCCCGCAGGGGCAGATACGCAGTATTTT.

This clonotype rates as medium-sized. The library was designed around alpha chains, so this beta chain is a stray read whose abundance carries little weight. This CDR3 reads CASSDPPTSEQFF. CDR3 sequence (DNA): TGTGCCAGCAGTGACCCCCCCACCTCTGAGCAGTTCTTC. J is TRBJ2-1 and V is TRBV2, with no clear D. Germline V gene data show CDR1 as SNHLY and CDR2 as FYNNEI. The V and J ends lost 3 bases and 9 bases respectively, with 12 bases between them. The CDR3 extends over 13 amino acids. The entire variable domain, with the rest obtained from reference TRBV2 and TRBJ2-1, is as follows: EPEVTQTPSHQVTQMGQEVILRCVPISNHLYFYWYRQILGQKVEFLVSFYNNEISEKSEIFDDQFSVERPDGSNFTLKIRSTKLEDSAMYFCASSDPPTSEQFFGPGTRLTVL.

Many counts were recorded for this clonotype. The library was prepared for alpha chains; this beta chain is a stray read, so its frequency means little. The chain has TRBV20-1 and TRBJ1-3; no firm D call. Germline values: CDR1 DFQATT, CDR2 SNEGSKA (reference sequence). V was trimmed by 3 bases and J by 0 bases, leaving 12 bases between them. The CDR3 sequence is 15 residues long. The CDR3 nucleotides are TGCAGTGCTAGCTTCAGTCAGGTCTCTGGAAACACCATATATTTT. Translation: CSASFSQVSGNTIYF.